The next 2 T cell receptor beta chains were all read from a single sample in a study of T cells in Graves' hyperthyroidism and ophthalmopathy. Authors of the study amplified TCR beta CDR3 regions from RNA transcripts. HTBI primers were used for first-round RT-PCR of the TCR CDR3. TCRdb reprocessed the multiplex PCR reads via MiXCR and lists one record per CDR3 protein. Here the sample spans approximately 610,000 distinct CDR3 sequences, about 14% being singletons. What was sequenced was blood. These receptors were taken from a woman aged 40-49 years with Graves' ophthalmopathy.

The chain employs TRBV27 and TRBJ1-1; TRBD1 matches 9 bases. Germline V gene data show CDR1 as MNHEY and CDR2 as SMNVEV (reference sequence). The CDR3 spans 15 residues. The V segment lost 2 bases and the J segment 2 bases; nucleotides outside the gene matches: 3. The CDR3 here is CASSLLTGGNTEAFF. The CDR3 DNA follows: TGTGCCAGCAGTTTACTTACAGGGGGCAACACTGAAGCTTTCTTT.

There are a few counts of this clonotype. CDR3 bases: TGCAGTGCAATGACCCAGCACTATAATTCACCCCTCCACTTT. Translation gives CSAMTQHYNSPLHF. This chain uses TRBV20-1 with TRBJ1-6; no reliable D call. Germline V lookup: CDR1 DFQATT, CDR2 SNEGSKA (reference sequence). This CDR3 is 14 amino acids long. V shed 6 bases and J shed 3 bases, with 12 bases lying between them.